The 7 T cell receptor beta chains below come from one sample, sequenced in a study of blood T cells in healthy people across ages. Primers used in a second PCR of about 7 to 12 cycles were a sample-barcoded 5' primer and a J-beta primer mix. TCRdb independently ran MiXCR on the 5' RACE reads; one entry per CDR3 protein. In the table there are 950,000 to 1,200,000 distinct CDR3 sequences, 30% to 40% of which are singletons. Sequences were obtained from blood. These receptors were taken from a man aged 18-30 years in good health.

This chain uses TRBV20-1 with TRBJ2-7, with 9 positions matching TRBD1. This CDR3 is 13 amino acids long. CDR1 and CDR2 from the germline V gene are DFQATT and SNEGSKA (reference sequence). The junction had 8 bases not matched to a gene; V was cut back by 7 bases and J by 4 bases. CDR3 nucleotides: TGCAGTGTAGAGACAGGGGGGTCGTACGAGCAGTACTTC. Protein product: CSVETGGSYEQYF.

The chain combines TRBV6-1 with TRBJ2-6; D is ambiguous. The CDR3 contains 15 residues. V gave up 3 bases and J gave up 1 base, with 7 bases separating them. Per the germline V gene, CDR1 is MNHNS and CDR2 is SASEGT. CDR3 region: CASSDPWSGANVLTF. The CDR3 coding sequence is TGTGCCAGCAGTGATCCTTGGTCTGGGGCCAACGTCCTGACTTTC.

The table lists this clonotype with many counts. This chain joins TRBV5-1 and TRBJ2-3, with 9 bases that match TRBD1. Germline CDR1 SGHRS, CDR2 YFSETQ. V dropped 6 bases and J dropped 3; count of bases not matched to a gene: 5. The CDR3 consists of 14 residues. The CDR3 reads CASTGDRVTDTQYF. The CDR3 DNA is TGCGCCAGCACTGGGGACAGGGTTACAGATACGCAGTATTTT.

The V and J genes are TRBV4-3 and TRBJ2-5; D possibly corresponds to TRBD2 (8 bases). The J call may be wrong; the DNA end is better matched by TRBJ2-7. Germline CDR1 and CDR2: LGHNA and YSLEER. The CDR3 totals 16 residues. CDR3 nucleotides: TGCGCCAGCAGCCAAGATATCCCGGGAGGGGGCGGCGAGCAGTACTTC. It yields the protein CASSQDIPGGGGEQYF.

The rearrangement joins TRBV12-3 or TRBV12-4 to TRBJ1-2; D may be TRBD1 (5 bases). This CDR3 contains 14 residues. V gave up 6 bases and J gave up 5 bases, with 16 bases separating them. The CDR3 region has the DNA TGTGCCAGCAGGCCTGCGGGACGGACTTATGGCTACACCTTC. Its protein product is CASRPAGRTYGYTF.

The rearrangement links TRBV14 to TRBJ1-6; a weak D match, TRBD1 (5 bases). Germline V lookup: CDR1 SGHDN, CDR2 FVKESK. The V end was cut by 4 bases, the J end by 8 bases, with 6 bases between. The CDR3 sequence is 12 residues long. This chain's CDR3 is CASSPGYSPLHF. As DNA, the CDR3 is TGTGCCAGCAGCCCAGGGTATTCACCCCTCCACTTT.

V gene TRBV18 combines with J gene TRBJ2-3; 9 bases line up with TRBD1. CDR1 KGHSH and CDR2 LQKENI come from the germline V gene. The CDR3 is made up of 16 amino acids. V was pared by 4 bases and J by 0 bases, with 5 bases of the junction left unmatched. CDR3 bases: TGTGCCAGCTCACGGGACAGGGTCCCTAGCACAGATACGCAGTATTTT. It encodes CASSRDRVPSTDTQYF.